This entry is about one T cell receptor beta chain. Original data processing: Estimates of nucleated cell counts were drawn from the amplification of reference gene primers. Only in-frame clones appear in the TCRdb table, and some are missing; sequencing was by immunoSEQ multiplex PCR. V and J calls and clone size are as listed in that table; D and trimming were resolved from the DNA. The profile shows approximately 46,000 clones, about nine tenths of them singletons. The record originates from a study of blood T cell repertoires in COVID-19. Study information: Specimens from acute and convalescent COVID-19 originated in the United States, Italy and Spain. Nucleic acid was either cDNA or gDNA, and it came from T cells, B-cell-depleted T cells, or PBMCs.

Between the trimmed V and J ends, which lost 1 base and 4 bases, there was a span of 7 bases. The CDR3 extends over 13 amino acids. Germline V lookup: CDR1 LNHDA, CDR2 SQIVND (reference sequence). The clonotype comes from a human donor in a cohort sampled during active COVID-19. This chain links TRBV19 with TRBJ1-1, with D hard to call. The specimen sequenced was peripheral blood. The DNA for the CDR3 is TGTGCCAGTAGTATAGGGGGAGGCACTGAAGCTTTCTTT. Translating it yields CASSIGGGTEAFF.